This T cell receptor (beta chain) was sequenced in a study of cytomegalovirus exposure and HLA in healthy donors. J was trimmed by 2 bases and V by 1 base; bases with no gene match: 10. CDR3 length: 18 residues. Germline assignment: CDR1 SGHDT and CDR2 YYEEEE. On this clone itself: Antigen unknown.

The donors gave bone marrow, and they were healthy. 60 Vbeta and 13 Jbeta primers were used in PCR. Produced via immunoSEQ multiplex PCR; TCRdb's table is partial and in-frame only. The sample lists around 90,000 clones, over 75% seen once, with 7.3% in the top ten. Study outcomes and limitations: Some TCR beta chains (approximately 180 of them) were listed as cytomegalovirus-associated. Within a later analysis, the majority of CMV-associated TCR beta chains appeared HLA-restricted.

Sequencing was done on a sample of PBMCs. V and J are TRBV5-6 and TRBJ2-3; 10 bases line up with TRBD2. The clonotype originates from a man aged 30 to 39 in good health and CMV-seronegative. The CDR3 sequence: CASSLRLAGALPTDTQYF. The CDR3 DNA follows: TGTGCCAGCAGCTTGAGGCTAGCGGGGGCCCTACCCACAGATACGCAGTATTTT.